A selection of T cell receptor beta chains follows, all from one sample in a study of blood T cell repertoires in COVID-19. Measured with immunoSEQ multiplex PCR; TCRdb has only the in-frame clones, and not every one. The table shows around 110,000 clones, with around four fifths occurring only once. Sequencing was performed on peripheral blood. These receptors came from a young man with acute or convalescent COVID-19. Both conserved end residues are part of each CDR3. A D gene is named only where the DNA matches it firmly. Size is stated for part of the rows, as once, few or many counts, or as a class when the clone is expanded.

size: NA
length: 14
V: TRBV6-5
D: NA
J: TRBJ2-7
CDR3: CASSYDYPSSEQYF
DNA: TGTGCCAGCAGTTACGACTACCCTAGTAGCGAGCAGTACTTC

size: NA
length: 16
V: TRBV5-4
D: TRBD1
J: TRBJ2-5
CDR3: CASSAKQGTGRETQYF
DNA: TGTGCCAGCAGCGCCAAGCAAGGGACAGGGAGAGAGACCCAGTACTTC

size: NA
length: 14
V: TRBV30
D: TRBD1
J: TRBJ2-1
CDR3: CAWRRKTGYGEQFF
DNA: TGTGCCTGGAGGAGAAAGACAGGGTATGGTGAGCAGTTCTTC

size: NA
length: 13
V: TRBV13
D: NA
J: TRBJ2-2
CDR3: CASSDSLPGELFF
DNA: TGTGCCAGCAGCGACAGTCTTCCCGGGGAGCTGTTTTTT

size: NA
length: 16
V: TRBV5-1
D: TRBD2
J: TRBJ2-5
CDR3: CASSPGLAGTQETQYF
DNA: TGCGCCAGCAGCCCCGGACTAGCGGGGACCCAAGAGACCCAGTACTTC

size: few
length: 16
V: TRBV6-7
D: NA
J: TRBJ2-2
CDR3: CASSYRQGNGTGELFF
DNA: TGTGCCAGCAGTTACCGGCAGGGCAACGGCACCGGGGAGCTGTTTTTT

size: NA
length: 16
V: TRBV6-5
D: TRBD1
J: TRBJ1-4
CDR3: CASSYSGTGGGEKLFF
DNA: TGTGCCAGCAGTTACTCCGGGACAGGGGGAGGTGAAAAACTGTTTTTT

size: NA
length: 14
V: TRBV6-6
D: NA
J: TRBJ1-2
CDR3: CASSYSLGQGGYTF
DNA: TGTGCCAGCAGTTACTCGTTAGGACAAGGTGGCTACACCTTC

size: NA
length: 15
V: TRBV7-2
D: NA
J: TRBJ2-7
CDR3: CASSLSSQGMGEQYF
DNA: TGTGCCAGCAGCTTAAGCTCTCAGGGGATGGGCGAGCAGTACTTC

size: NA
length: 16
V: TRBV18
D: TRBD2
J: TRBJ2-3
CDR3: CASSPPSGNAAYTQYF
DNA: TGTGCCAGCTCACCGCCTAGCGGGAATGCCGCGTATACGCAGTATTTT

size: NA
length: 17
V: TRBV7-9
D: NA
J: TRBJ1-4
CDR3: CASSSRSGLSGSEKLFF
DNA: TGTGCCAGCAGCTCTCGATCCGGACTAAGTGGTAGTGAAAAACTGTTTTTT

size: NA
length: 13
V: TRBV19
D: TRBD1
J: TRBJ1-6
CDR3: CASGTVLNSPLHF
DNA: TGTGCCAGCGGGACAGTCCTTAATTCACCCCTCCACTTT

size: NA
length: 17
V: TRBV18
D: NA
J: TRBJ2-2
CDR3: CASSPQEDREGTGELFF
DNA: TGTGCCAGCTCACCACAAGAGGACAGGGAGGGCACCGGGGAGCTGTTTTTT

size: NA
length: 13
V: TRBV30
D: NA
J: TRBJ1-1
CDR3: CACKTDRNTEAFF
DNA: TGTGCCTGCAAGACTGATAGGAACACTGAAGCTTTCTTT

size: few
length: 15
V: TRBV5-1
D: NA
J: TRBJ1-3
CDR3: CASSLEGRPGNTIYF
DNA: TGCGCCAGCAGCTTGGAGGGGAGGCCTGGAAACACCATATATTTT

size: NA
length: 15
V: TRBV2
D: NA
J: TRBJ2-1
CDR3: CASSGREPRPSEQFF
DNA: TGTGCCAGCAGTGGACGGGAACCCCGACCGAGTGAGCAGTTCTTC

size: NA
length: 15
V: TRBV15
D: TRBD2
J: TRBJ2-3
CDR3: CATSIAAGAADTQYF
DNA: TGTGCCACCAGCATCGCAGCGGGAGCTGCAGATACGCAGTATTTT

size: NA
length: 15
V: TRBV5-1
D: TRBD2
J: TRBJ2-1
CDR3: CASDWGGRVPNEQFF
DNA: TGCGCCAGCGATTGGGGCGGGAGAGTACCCAATGAGCAGTTCTTC

size: NA
length: 14
V: TRBV11-1
D: TRBD1
J: TRBJ1-1
CDR3: CASSRDRAGTEAFF
DNA: TGTGCCAGCAGTCGGGACAGGGCTGGGACTGAAGCTTTCTTT

size: NA
length: 16
V: TRBV19
D: NA
J: TRBJ1-4
CDR3: CASSPSAGEWDEKLFF
DNA: TGTGCCAGTTCCCCCAGCGCAGGGGAGTGGGATGAAAAACTGTTTTTT

size: once
length: 13
V: TRBV21-1
D: NA
J: TRBJ1-6
CDR3: CASPGQSNSPLHF
DNA: TGTGCCAGCCCTGGGCAGTCTAATTCACCCCTCCACTTT

size: NA
length: 15
V: TRBV7-9
D: NA
J: TRBJ2-7
CDR3: CASSLEGGLTYEQYF
DNA: TGTGCCAGCAGCTTAGAAGGCGGCCTCACCTACGAGCAGTACTTC

size: NA
length: 16
V: TRBV7-6
D: NA
J: TRBJ2-2
CDR3: CASRRSQGLATGELFF
DNA: TGTGCCAGCAGACGATCACAGGGTCTGGCCACCGGGGAGCTGTTTTTT

size: NA
length: 15
V: TRBV6-2/TRBV6-3
D: TRBD2
J: TRBJ2-3
CDR3: CASSYSGGGADTQYF
DNA: TGTGCCAGCAGTTACTCTGGCGGGGGAGCAGATACGCAGTATTTT

size: NA
length: 15
V: TRBV30
D: NA
J: TRBJ2-7
CDR3: CAWSASPGIVYEQYF
DNA: TGTGCCTGGAGTGCTTCGCCGGGGATCGTCTACGAGCAGTACTTC

size: NA
length: 12
V: TRBV30
D: NA
J: TRBJ1-2
CDR3: CAWSSGVGGYTF
DNA: TGTGCCTGGAGTTCAGGCGTCGGTGGCTACACCTTC

size: NA
length: 15
V: TRBV7-9
D: TRBD2
J: TRBJ2-5
CDR3: CASSIGLAGGETQYF
DNA: TGTGCCAGCAGCATAGGACTAGCGGGAGGAGAGACCCAGTACTTC